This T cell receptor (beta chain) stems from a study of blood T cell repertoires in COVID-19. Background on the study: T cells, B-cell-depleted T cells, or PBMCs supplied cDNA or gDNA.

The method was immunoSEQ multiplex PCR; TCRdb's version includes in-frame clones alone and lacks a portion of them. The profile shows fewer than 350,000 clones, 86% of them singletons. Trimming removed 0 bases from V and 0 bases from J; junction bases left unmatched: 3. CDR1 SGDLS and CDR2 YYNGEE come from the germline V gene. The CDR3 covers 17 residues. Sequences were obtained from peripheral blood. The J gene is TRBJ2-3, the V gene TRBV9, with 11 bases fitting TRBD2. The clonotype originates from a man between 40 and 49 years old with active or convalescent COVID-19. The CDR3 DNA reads TGTGCCAGCAGCGTAGTAGCGGGAGGGCCCAGCACAGATACGCAGTATTTT. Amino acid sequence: CASSVVAGGPSTDTQYF.